One sample yielded the 32 T cell receptor beta chains listed below, sequenced in a study of T cell repertoires in cytomegalovirus infection. TCRdb re-called the reads through MiXCR, storing one row per CDR3 protein. The sample has some 320,000 distinct CDR3 sequences, 9.5% seen once. Sample: PBMCs. Receptors were obtained from a human donor in good health (CMV status not recorded). Some clones in this sample may be carry-over from other donors' samples.

The CDR3 here is CASSPSDKGSSYEQYF. CDR3 in DNA: TGTGCCAGCTCACCTAGTGACAAGGGTTCCTCCTACGAGCAGTACTTC. This rearrangement joins TRBV18 to TRBJ2-7; D remains ambiguous. Between the trimmed V and J ends, which lost 3 bases and 0 bases, there was a span of 15 bases. Germline V lookup: CDR1 KGHSH, CDR2 LQKENI. CDR3 length: 16 amino acids.

This clonotype has a handful of counts. CDR3 sequence: CASSSPTGKDYYEQYF. In DNA, the CDR3 is TGTGCCAGCAGCAGCCCCACAGGGAAGGATTACTACGAGCAGTACTTC. The rearrangement joins TRBV5-4 to TRBJ2-7; D possibly corresponds to TRBD1 (6 bases). The CDR3 runs to 16 residues. The germline V gene encodes CDR1 SGHNT and CDR2 YYREEE (reference sequence). V was trimmed by 4 bases and J by 3 bases, leaving 20 bases between them.

J is TRBJ2-1 and V is TRBV4-2; 10 bases are shared with TRBD1. The germline V gene encodes CDR1 LGHNA and CDR2 YNFKEQ. V lost 4 bases to trimming and J lost 7 bases; unmatched junction nucleotides: 7. The CDR3 sequence is 15 residues long. CDR3 nucleotide sequence: TGTGCCAGCAGCCCCACCTGGACAGGGGGGAATGAGCAGTTCTTC. It codes for CASSPTWTGGNEQFF.

The chain joins TRBV27 to TRBJ1-2; D is unresolved. CDR3 length equals 15 residues. V gave up 3 bases and J gave up 0 bases, with 11 bases separating them. Germline assignment: CDR1 MNHEY and CDR2 SMNVEV (reference sequence). DNA of the CDR3: TGTGCCAGCAGTTTCTGGAGGGATTCTAACTATGGCTACACCTTC. Protein: CASSFWRDSNYGYTF.

This clonotype was found many times. The chain employs TRBV11-2 and TRBJ2-1; D perhaps matches TRBD2 (5 bases). V lost 4 bases, J lost 4 bases, and 29 bases lay in between. The CDR3 runs to 20 residues. Per the germline V gene, CDR1 is SGHAT and CDR2 is FQNNGV. The CDR3 region has the DNA TGTGCCAGCAGCTCAGAGGGCCTCTCCGGACCCAGAAACTTATACAATGAGCAGTTCTTC. Translating it yields CASSSEGLSGPRNLYNEQFF.

The chain recombines TRBV28 with TRBJ1-1; D is ambiguous. The germline gives CDR1 MDHEN, CDR2 SYDVKM. CDR3 length: 11 residues. Trimming stripped 5 bases from V and 8 bases from J, with 9 bases between. CDR3 sequence: CASSTPGEAFF. The CDR3 DNA follows: TGTGCCAGCAGTACCCCGGGCGAAGCTTTCTTT.

The V call is TRBV5-6, the J call TRBJ2-7; D may be TRBD1 (5 bases). CDR1 and CDR2 from the germline V gene are SGHDT and YYEEEE. The length of the CDR3 is 15 residues. Trimming removed 6 bases from V and 0 bases from J, with 16 bases in between. The CDR3 bases are TGTGCCAGCACCCATCCTGGGGCTAGCTCCTACGAGCAGTACTTC. This gives the protein CASTHPGASSYEQYF.

This clonotype showed up many times. The V gene is TRBV7-6, the J gene TRBJ2-2, with 9 bases identical to TRBD1. Trimming cost V 2 bases and J 5 bases; bases outside gene matches: 9. Germline V gene data show CDR1 as SGHVS and CDR2 as FNYEAQ. This CDR3 is built from 17 residues. The DNA for the CDR3 is TGTGCCAGCAGCTTATTTGTGGGACAGGGTATTACCGGGGAGCTGTTTTTT. Translation: CASSLFVGQGITGELFF.

This clonotype was counted at least ten times. The chain has TRBV28 and TRBJ2-6, with TRBD2 matching 8 bases. The CDR3 contains 16 residues. Trimming took 7 bases from V and 4 from J; bases not matched to a gene: 9. CDR1 MDHEN and CDR2 SYDVKM come from the germline V gene. The CDR3, as DNA: TGTGCCAGCAAACGGGGGGGGGCGGAGGGGGCCAACGTCCTGACTTTC. It translates to CASKRGGAEGANVLTF.

V and J are TRBV28 and TRBJ2-7; possible D gene TRBD2, 5 bases. The CDR3 covers 14 residues. Trimming stripped 6 bases from V and 1 base from J, with 13 bases between. CDR1 is MDHEN and CDR2 is SYDVKM in the germline V gene. CDR3 nucleotide sequence: TGTGCCAGCAGGGTGGAGCGAGGGTCCTACGAGCAGTACTTC. Its protein is CASRVERGSYEQYF. The full variable domain, its missing parts supplied by reference TRBV28 and TRBJ2-7, is DVKVTQSSRYLVKRTGEKVFLECVQDMDHENMFWYRQDPGLGLRLIYFSYDVKMKEKGDIPEGYSVSREKKERFSLILESASTNQTSMYLCASRVERGSYEQYFGPGTRLTVT.

The table lists this clonotype with many counts. The chain is built from TRBV7-8 and TRBJ2-1, with 14 bases matching TRBD2. The CDR3 consists of 16 residues. Germline trimming cut 5 bases from V and 4 bases from J; bases unmatched to any gene: 4. The germline V gene has CDR1 SGHVS and CDR2 FQNEAQ. CDR3 sequence reads: CASSLGTSGSYNEQFF. Written as DNA, the CDR3 is TGTGCCAGCAGCCTAGGGACTAGCGGGAGTTACAATGAGCAGTTCTTC.

This clonotype was counted ten times or more. The V gene is TRBV7-3, the J gene TRBJ2-1; 12 bases agree with TRBD2. The CDR3 covers 22 residues. Germline lookup yields CDR1 SGHTA and CDR2 FQGTGA. J gave up 1 base and V 1 base, and 17 bases lay outside the gene matches. CDR3 region: CASSLKAPRPSGGAGSYNEQFF. CDR3 nucleotide sequence: TGTGCCAGCAGCTTAAAAGCCCCCCGTCCTAGCGGGGGGGCCGGGTCCTACAATGAGCAGTTCTTC. Full variable domain (rest looked up from reference TRBV7-3 and TRBJ2-1): GAGVSQTPSNKVTEKGKYVELRCDPISGHTALYWYRQSLGQGPEFLIYFQGTGAADDSGLPNDRFFAVRPEGSVSTLKIQRTERGDSAVYLCASSLKAPRPSGGAGSYNEQFFGPGTRLTVL.

The rearrangement uses TRBV27 and TRBJ1-2, with D unclear. CDR3 size: 15 residues. V was shortened by 1 base and J by 7 bases, with 16 bases between the two germline ends. Germline loops: CDR1 MNHEY, CDR2 SMNVEV (reference sequence). The CDR3 reads CASSLLGTGIGGYTF. As DNA, the CDR3 is TGTGCCAGCAGTTTATTGGGTACGGGAATTGGTGGCTACACCTTC.

At least ten counts were recorded for this clonotype. V usage is TRBV18 and J usage is TRBJ2-5; D might be TRBD2 (7 bases). The CDR3 consists of 13 residues. V gave up 6 bases and J gave up 5 bases, with 13 bases separating them. Germline assignment: CDR1 KGHSH and CDR2 LQKENI. CDR3 nucleotides: TGTGCCAGCTCTCAACAGGGAGGGGAGACCCAGTACTTC. Protein: CASSQQGGETQYF. Based on the CDR3 plus reference TRBV18 and TRBJ2-5, the full variable domain is NAGVMQNPRHLVRRRGQEARLRCSPMKGHSHVYWYRQLPEEGLKFMVYLQKENIIDESGMPKERFSAEFPKEGPSILRIQQVVRGDSAAYFCASSQQGGETQYFGPGTRLLVL.

This clonotype has at least ten counts. The chain joins TRBV7-2 to TRBJ2-2, with D unclear. The CDR3 is 15 amino acids. The germline gives CDR1 SGHTA, CDR2 FQGNSA. Trimming pared 2 bases from V and 0 bases from J, leaving 7 bases between. The CDR3 coding sequence is TGTGCCAGCAGCTTAATGGCAGCGAACACCGGGGAGCTGTTTTTT. It translates to CASSLMAANTGELFF.

This clonotype turned up a few times. The gene calls are TRBV28 and TRBJ2-5; 9 nucleotides line up with TRBD2. There are 15 residues in the CDR3. Unmatched junction bases numbered 10, after V lost 6 bases and J lost 5 bases. The germline V gene encodes CDR1 MDHEN and CDR2 SYDVKM. The CDR3 nucleotides read TGTGCCAGCAGGGGCGGCGGGGGGGGGCGGGAGACCCAGTACTTC. This gives the protein CASRGGGGGRETQYF.

This clonotype has at least ten counts. The CDR3 DNA is TGTGCCAGCAGCCCCTCAGGGAGGAACACTGAAGCTTTCTTT. Protein sequence: CASSPSGRNTEAFF. The chain recombines TRBV7-2 with TRBJ1-1; D may be TRBD1 (5 bases). The germline V and J ends were trimmed by 5 bases and 1 base, with 11 bases remaining between them. The germline CDR1 and CDR2 sequences are SGHTA and FQGNSA. This CDR3 spans 14 amino acids.

The chain is built from TRBV19 and TRBJ1-5; D remains ambiguous. V was shortened by 6 bases and J by 2 bases, with 8 bases between the two germline ends. The germline V gene has CDR1 LNHDA and CDR2 SQIVND (reference sequence). This CDR3 is 13 amino acids long. Written as DNA, the CDR3 is TGTGCCAGTAGCAATGCGGGCAATCAGCCCCAGCATTTT. This codes for CASSNAGNQPQHF. The full variable domain, its missing parts supplied by reference TRBV19 and TRBJ1-5, is DGGITQSPKYLFRKEGQNVTLSCEQNLNHDAMYWYRQDPGQGLRLIYYSQIVNDFQKGDIAEGYSVSREKKESFPLTVTSAQKNPTAFYLCASSNAGNQPQHFGDGTRLSIL.

This clonotype was seen a handful of times. The chain recombines TRBV7-6 with TRBJ2-7, with D possibly being TRBD2 (5 bases). The length of the CDR3 is 14 residues. V lost 8 bases and J lost 0, with 14 bases in between. Germline V gene sequence: CDR1 SGHVS, CDR2 FNYEAQ. The CDR3 DNA is TGTGCCAGCGCTCGAGCGGCCAGCTCCTACGAGCAGTACTTC. This gives the protein CASARAASSYEQYF.

Concerning this clonotype: This clone may be a read error of a much larger clone one base away. V and J are TRBV28 and TRBJ2-7; a possible D gene is TRBD1 (5 bases). Looked up from germline, CDR1 is MDHEN and CDR2 is SYDVKM. There are 15 residues in the CDR3. Trimming shortened V by 3 bases and J by 5 bases, and 17 bases separated the two germline ends. The CDR3 bases are TGTGCCAGCAGTTTCCCCCGGACAAGGGGCCACGAGCAGTACTTC. Its translation is CASSFPRTRGHEQYF.

There are many counts of this clonotype. This rearrangement joins TRBV19 to TRBJ2-2, with D perhaps matching TRBD1 (6 bases). The V gene lost 11 bases and the J gene lost 2 bases, with 15 bases spanning the gap. CDR3 length equals 14 residues. Per the germline V gene, CDR1 is LNHDA and CDR2 is SQIVND (reference sequence). The CDR3 sequence: CAGAEGGNTGELFF. CDR3 nucleotide sequence: TGTGCCGGTGCGGAAGGGGGTAACACCGGGGAGCTGTTTTTT.

This sequence joins TRBV29-1 and TRBJ1-2; D gene uncertain. Trimming pared 4 bases from V and 0 bases from J, leaving 6 bases between. This CDR3 is 12 amino acids long. In germline, CDR1 is SQVTM, CDR2 ANQGSEA. CDR3 amino acids: CSVVTPNYGYTF. In DNA, the CDR3 is TGCAGCGTTGTCACTCCTAACTATGGCTACACCTTC.

This clonotype was observed at least ten times. This rearrangement joins TRBV7-2 to TRBJ2-7; D call uncertain. Germline values: CDR1 SGHTA, CDR2 FQGNSA. CDR3 size: 12 residues. The ends were cut back, 4 bases at V and 3 bases at J, with 7 bases in the middle. CDR3: CASSYLSYEQYF. The CDR3 DNA sequence: TGTGCCAGCAGCTACCTTAGCTACGAGCAGTACTTC.

The sample holds many counts of this clonotype. The chain recombines TRBV11-2 with TRBJ2-5, with 14 positions matching TRBD2. Germline-derived CDR1 and CDR2 are SGHAT and FQNNGV. Unmatched junction bases numbered 12, after V lost 10 bases and J lost 5 bases. The CDR3 has 16 residues. The CDR3 DNA reads TGTGCCACCCAGCTTAGACTAGCGGGGGGGCCTGAGACCCAGTACTTC. Residues: CATQLRLAGGPETQYF.

This clonotype was recorded many times. The V gene is TRBV7-2, the J gene TRBJ2-1; D is unclear. The CDR3 consists of 13 residues. Germline CDR1 and CDR2: SGHTA and FQGNSA. V was cut by 1 base and J by 6 bases, with 7 bases left in between. CDR3 region: CASSLGLLNEQFF. The CDR3 nucleotides read TGTGCCAGCAGCTTAGGACTGCTCAATGAGCAGTTCTTC.

This clonotype occurred many times. V and J are TRBV7-2 and TRBJ2-7; 8 bases align to TRBD1. The germline V gene encodes CDR1 SGHTA and CDR2 FQGNSA. The CDR3 covers 15 residues. Trimming at V came to 1 base and at J to 4 bases, leaving 6 bases not matched to a gene. CDR3 nucleotides: TGTGCCAGCAGCTTAGTCAGGACAGGGAAGTACGAGCAGTACTTC. Translation gives CASSLVRTGKYEQYF.

This clonotype was seen at least ten times. The chain employs TRBV27 and TRBJ2-5; TRBD2 matches 7 bases. The CDR3 sequence is 17 residues long. In germline, CDR1 is MNHEY, CDR2 SMNVEV (reference sequence). Trimming cost V 1 base and J 2 bases; bases outside gene matches: 10. The CDR3 sequence is CASSLLPGGRGQETQYF. DNA of the CDR3: TGTGCCAGCAGTTTATTGCCGGGCGGGAGAGGGCAAGAGACCCAGTACTTC.

This clonotype occurred a few times. V is TRBV7-9 and J is TRBJ2-3; TRBD2 agrees at 14 bases. CDR1 and CDR2 (germline): SEHNR, FQNEAQ (reference sequence). This CDR3 has 19 amino acids. V lost 5 bases to trimming and J lost 0 bases; unmatched junction nucleotides: 10. The CDR3 reads CASSTGTSGSPPSTDTQYF. The DNA for the CDR3 is TGTGCCAGCAGCACCGGGACTAGCGGGAGCCCTCCAAGCACAGATACGCAGTATTTT.

In its sample, this clonotype was seen a few times. The V gene is TRBV25-1, the J gene TRBJ2-7; D may be TRBD2 (6 bases). CDR3 size: 14 residues. CDR1 and CDR2 (germline): MGHDK, SYGVNS. The germline V and J ends were trimmed by 4 bases and 6 bases, with 16 bases remaining between them. CDR3: CASSVQAWRGEQYF. The CDR3 nucleotides are TGTGCCAGCAGTGTACAGGCCTGGAGGGGCGAGCAGTACTTC.

This clonotype was observed a handful of times. J is TRBJ1-2 and V is TRBV5-1; possible D gene TRBD1, 5 bases. The CDR3 spans 18 residues. Germline V lookup: CDR1 SGHRS, CDR2 YFSETQ. V was trimmed by 4 bases and J by 4 bases, leaving 26 bases between them. Here the CDR3 DNA reads TGCGCCAGCAGCGGAAGCCCGGGACTCAACGGGCCTGGCTATGGCTACACCTTC. As protein: CASSGSPGLNGPGYGYTF. The full variable domain, completed using reference TRBV5-1 and TRBJ1-2, is KAGVTQTPRYLIKTRGQQVTLSCSPISGHRSVSWYQQTPGQGLQFLFEYFSETQRNKGNFPGRFSGRQFSNSRSEMNVSTLELGDSALYLCASSGSPGLNGPGYGYTFGSGTRLTVV.

This clonotype was picked up a small number of times. The gene calls are TRBV14 and TRBJ2-5, with TRBD2 identical over 8 bases. The CDR3 contains 17 residues. Per the germline V gene, CDR1 is SGHDN and CDR2 is FVKESK. V shed 0 bases, J shed 5 bases, and the junction held 11 bases outside the gene matches. The CDR3 DNA reads TGTGCCAGCAGCCAAGACGGGGGAGGACTAGCCAGGGAGACCCAGTACTTC. It translates to CASSQDGGGLARETQYF.

This clonotype has only a few counts. The chain links TRBV7-9 to TRBJ1-4, with D possibly TRBD1 on 6 matching bases. The CDR3 is made up of 15 amino acids. Germline CDR1 and CDR2: SEHNR and FQNEAQ (reference sequence). The germline V and J ends were trimmed by 1 base and 6 bases, with 12 bases remaining between them. The CDR3 loop reads CASSLGRGRDEKLFF. In DNA, the CDR3 is TGTGCCAGCAGCTTAGGACGGGGGCGCGATGAAAAACTGTTTTTT.